One sample yielded the 15 T cell receptor beta chains listed below, sequenced in a study of low-dose radiotherapy and immunotherapy resistance in tumors. As to time point: before trial treatment. TCR amplification involved 20 PCR cycles with a constant-region primer and V-primer adapter. From the reads, TCRdb called clonotypes with MiXCR, one entry per CDR3 protein. The table shows tens of thousands of distinct CDR3 sequences, with 12% occurring only once. The sequencing used PBMCs, collected before treatment. These receptors were collected from a female donor with ovarian cancer.

CDR3 coding DNA: TGCGCCAGCAGCCGAGACGGGACAGGAAACTACGAGCAGTACTTC. This translates into CASSRDGTGNYEQYF. The V and J genes are TRBV5-1 and TRBJ2-7; 8 bases map to TRBD1. Germline loops: CDR1 SGHRS, CDR2 YFSETQ. This CDR3 contains 15 residues. The ends lost 4 bases at V and 3 bases at J; junction bases unmatched: 9.

This clonotype was seen only a few times. J is TRBJ2-2 and V is TRBV5-6, with a possible D match to TRBD2 (6 bases). Germline values: CDR1 SGHDT, CDR2 YYEEEE. V was cut by 7 bases and J by 6 bases, with 10 bases left in between. The CDR3 has 12 amino acids. The CDR3 sequence: CASGPGAGELFF. The CDR3 coding sequence is TGTGCCAGCGGCCCGGGGGCCGGGGAGCTGTTTTTT.

This clonotype was counted ten times or more. This chain links TRBV28 with TRBJ2-7; D unresolved. CDR3 length: 17 amino acids. Germline-derived CDR1 and CDR2 are MDHEN and SYDVKM. V shed 1 base and J shed 0 bases, with 16 bases lying between them. CDR3 DNA: TGTGCCAGCAGTTTATCTCGCCCGGGCGGCAGCTCCTACGAGCAGTACTTC. Translation: CASSLSRPGGSSYEQYF. The full variable domain, completed using reference TRBV28 and TRBJ2-7, is DVKVTQSSRYLVKRTGEKVFLECVQDMDHENMFWYRQDPGLGLRLIYFSYDVKMKEKGDIPEGYSVSREKKERFSLILESASTNQTSMYLCASSLSRPGGSSYEQYFGPGTRLTVT.

In this sample, this clonotype turned up many times. This chain links TRBV15 with TRBJ2-1, with 8 positions matching TRBD2. Germline loops: CDR1 LNHNV, CDR2 YYDKDF (reference sequence). The CDR3 has 13 amino acids. Trimming cost V 8 bases and J 6 bases; bases outside gene matches: 6. DNA of the CDR3: TGTGCCACCGACCGCGGGGGGCCCAATGAGCAGTTCTTC. This gives the protein CATDRGGPNEQFF.

About this clonotype: This likely traces to a read error, being one base from a far larger clone. This CDR3 is missing its conserved last phenylalanine or tryptophan, likely due to a read error. This chain uses TRBV7-2 with TRBJ2-7; D uncertain. The germline gives CDR1 SGHTA, CDR2 FQGNSA. V lost 10 bases, J lost 4 bases, and 14 bases lay in between. CDR3 length: 12 residues. The CDR3 spells CATEEHPYEQYY. Written as DNA, the CDR3 is TGTGCCACTGAGGAACACCCATACGAGCAGTACTAC.

This clonotype came up many times. V and J are TRBV5-1 and TRBJ2-7; a weak D match, TRBD2 (5 bases). Trimming cost V 4 bases and J 5 bases, with 16 bases left between them. This CDR3 has 14 residues. CDR1 SGHRS and CDR2 YFSETQ come from the germline V gene. CDR3: CASSADSRVDEQYF. Written as DNA, the CDR3 is TGCGCCAGCAGCGCGGACTCCCGTGTTGACGAGCAGTACTTC.

In its sample, this clonotype was seen many times. This chain connects TRBV10-3 to TRBJ2-1; 8 bases line up with TRBD2. The CDR3 has 14 residues. Losses at the gene ends were 10 bases for V and 5 bases for J; bases not matched to a gene: 10. In germline, CDR1 is ENHRY, CDR2 SYGVKD. As DNA, the CDR3 is TGTGCCACCTACCCGGGACTAGGGGACAATGAGCAGTTCTTC. As protein: CATYPGLGDNEQFF.

As regards this clonotype: A far larger clone is a single base away, which makes a read error likely. Here the CDR3 omits its conserved ending phenylalanine or tryptophan, so a read error is the likely source. The chain links TRBV5-6 to TRBJ2-1; possibly TRBD1 or TRBD2 for D (5 bases each). The V end lost 5 bases, the J end lost 9 bases, and 9 bases lay between the germline ends. This CDR3 comprises 11 residues. In germline, CDR1 is SGHDT, CDR2 YYEEEE. CDR3 coding DNA: TGTGCCAGCAGTCCGGGACGTGAGCAGTTCCTC. This sequence encodes CASSPGREQFL.

This clonotype was counted ten times or more. The J gene is TRBJ2-1, the V gene TRBV20-1; 8 bases align to TRBD2. Unmatched junction bases numbered 10, after V lost 3 bases and J lost 12 bases. Germline lookup yields CDR1 DFQATT and CDR2 SNEGSKA (reference sequence). The CDR3 sequence is 13 residues long. The CDR3 sequence is CSASGRPGGGQFF. Here the CDR3 DNA reads TGCAGTGCTAGCGGGAGGCCGGGGGGGGGGCAGTTCTTC.

The chain recombines TRBV5-1 with TRBJ2-1, with 10 bases aligning to TRBD1. CDR3 length equals 13 residues. The V gene end was trimmed by 4 bases and the J gene end by 7 bases; junction bases not matched to a gene: 2. Germline CDR1 is SGHRS and CDR2 is YFSETQ. The CDR3 loop is CASSPDRGNEQFF. As DNA, the CDR3 is TGCGCCAGCAGCCCGGACAGGGGGAATGAGCAGTTCTTC.

This clonotype was recorded many times. This chain uses TRBV4-2 with TRBJ2-1; D ambiguous. This CDR3 spans 14 amino acids. The V gene lost 2 bases and the J gene lost 3 bases, with 8 bases spanning the gap. Germline loops: CDR1 LGHNA, CDR2 YNFKEQ. As DNA, the CDR3 is TGTGCCAGCAGCCAAATCGGGCTCTACAATGAGCAGTTCTTC. It yields the protein CASSQIGLYNEQFF.

This clonotype was observed at least ten times. The chain is built from TRBV3-1 and TRBJ1-2; 11 positions agree with TRBD1. CDR3 length equals 13 residues. Trimming removed 3 bases from V and 8 bases from J; junction bases left unmatched: 2. Germline CDR1 reads LGHDT; CDR2 reads YNNKEL (reference sequence). The CDR3 DNA reads as TGTGCCAGCAGCCAGGGGACAGGGGGAGGCTACACCTTC. This gives the protein CASSQGTGGGYTF.

Regarding this clonotype: With a far larger clone one base away, a read error is the likely cause. The genes are TRBV7-8 and TRBJ1-4; no firm D call. This CDR3 is 14 amino acids long. Per germline, CDR1 SGHVS and CDR2 FQNEAQ. The CDR3 DNA follows: TGTGCCAGCAGCTTAGGGGGAACTAATGAAAAACTGGTTTTT. Residues: CASSLGGTNEKLVF. The full variable domain, completed using reference TRBV7-8 and TRBJ1-4, is GAGVSQSPRYKVAKRGQDVALRCDPISGHVSLFWYQQALGQGPEFLTYFQNEAQLDKSGLPSDRFFAERPEGSVSTLKIQRTQQEDSAVYLCASSLGGTNEKLVFGSGTQLSVL.

The chain joins TRBV21-1 to TRBJ2-1; the table's D call, TRBD2, has no DNA check behind it. TRBV21-1 is termed a pseudogene. This CDR3 has 16 amino acids. The CDR3 region has the DNA TGTGCCAGCAGCAAAGAGCCTCGCGGGTCCTACAATGAGCAGTTCTTC. Its translation: CASSKEPRGSYNEQFF.

This clonotype was counted ten times or more. The chain carries TRBV20-1 and TRBJ2-5; tentative D call: TRBD1 (6 bases). The CDR3 is 15 residues long. Trimming took 6 bases from V and 0 from J, leaving 17 bases between them. Germline loops: CDR1 DFQATT, CDR2 SNEGSKA (reference sequence). CDR3 amino acids: CSAISLGADQETQYF. The CDR3 DNA follows: TGCAGTGCCATTTCCCTGGGGGCGGACCAAGAGACCCAGTACTTC.